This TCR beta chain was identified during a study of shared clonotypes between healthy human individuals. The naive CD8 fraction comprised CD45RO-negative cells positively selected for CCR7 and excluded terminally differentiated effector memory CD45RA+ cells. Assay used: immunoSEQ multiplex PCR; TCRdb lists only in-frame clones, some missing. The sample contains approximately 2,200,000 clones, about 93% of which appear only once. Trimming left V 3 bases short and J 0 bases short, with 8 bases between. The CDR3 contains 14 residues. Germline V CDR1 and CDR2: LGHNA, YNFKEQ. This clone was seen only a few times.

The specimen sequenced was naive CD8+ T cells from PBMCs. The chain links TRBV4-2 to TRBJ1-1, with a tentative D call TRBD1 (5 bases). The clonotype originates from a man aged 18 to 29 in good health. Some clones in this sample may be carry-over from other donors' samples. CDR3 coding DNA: TGTGCCAGCAGCCACACCAGGGTGAACACTGAAGCTTTCTTT. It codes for CASSHTRVNTEAFF.